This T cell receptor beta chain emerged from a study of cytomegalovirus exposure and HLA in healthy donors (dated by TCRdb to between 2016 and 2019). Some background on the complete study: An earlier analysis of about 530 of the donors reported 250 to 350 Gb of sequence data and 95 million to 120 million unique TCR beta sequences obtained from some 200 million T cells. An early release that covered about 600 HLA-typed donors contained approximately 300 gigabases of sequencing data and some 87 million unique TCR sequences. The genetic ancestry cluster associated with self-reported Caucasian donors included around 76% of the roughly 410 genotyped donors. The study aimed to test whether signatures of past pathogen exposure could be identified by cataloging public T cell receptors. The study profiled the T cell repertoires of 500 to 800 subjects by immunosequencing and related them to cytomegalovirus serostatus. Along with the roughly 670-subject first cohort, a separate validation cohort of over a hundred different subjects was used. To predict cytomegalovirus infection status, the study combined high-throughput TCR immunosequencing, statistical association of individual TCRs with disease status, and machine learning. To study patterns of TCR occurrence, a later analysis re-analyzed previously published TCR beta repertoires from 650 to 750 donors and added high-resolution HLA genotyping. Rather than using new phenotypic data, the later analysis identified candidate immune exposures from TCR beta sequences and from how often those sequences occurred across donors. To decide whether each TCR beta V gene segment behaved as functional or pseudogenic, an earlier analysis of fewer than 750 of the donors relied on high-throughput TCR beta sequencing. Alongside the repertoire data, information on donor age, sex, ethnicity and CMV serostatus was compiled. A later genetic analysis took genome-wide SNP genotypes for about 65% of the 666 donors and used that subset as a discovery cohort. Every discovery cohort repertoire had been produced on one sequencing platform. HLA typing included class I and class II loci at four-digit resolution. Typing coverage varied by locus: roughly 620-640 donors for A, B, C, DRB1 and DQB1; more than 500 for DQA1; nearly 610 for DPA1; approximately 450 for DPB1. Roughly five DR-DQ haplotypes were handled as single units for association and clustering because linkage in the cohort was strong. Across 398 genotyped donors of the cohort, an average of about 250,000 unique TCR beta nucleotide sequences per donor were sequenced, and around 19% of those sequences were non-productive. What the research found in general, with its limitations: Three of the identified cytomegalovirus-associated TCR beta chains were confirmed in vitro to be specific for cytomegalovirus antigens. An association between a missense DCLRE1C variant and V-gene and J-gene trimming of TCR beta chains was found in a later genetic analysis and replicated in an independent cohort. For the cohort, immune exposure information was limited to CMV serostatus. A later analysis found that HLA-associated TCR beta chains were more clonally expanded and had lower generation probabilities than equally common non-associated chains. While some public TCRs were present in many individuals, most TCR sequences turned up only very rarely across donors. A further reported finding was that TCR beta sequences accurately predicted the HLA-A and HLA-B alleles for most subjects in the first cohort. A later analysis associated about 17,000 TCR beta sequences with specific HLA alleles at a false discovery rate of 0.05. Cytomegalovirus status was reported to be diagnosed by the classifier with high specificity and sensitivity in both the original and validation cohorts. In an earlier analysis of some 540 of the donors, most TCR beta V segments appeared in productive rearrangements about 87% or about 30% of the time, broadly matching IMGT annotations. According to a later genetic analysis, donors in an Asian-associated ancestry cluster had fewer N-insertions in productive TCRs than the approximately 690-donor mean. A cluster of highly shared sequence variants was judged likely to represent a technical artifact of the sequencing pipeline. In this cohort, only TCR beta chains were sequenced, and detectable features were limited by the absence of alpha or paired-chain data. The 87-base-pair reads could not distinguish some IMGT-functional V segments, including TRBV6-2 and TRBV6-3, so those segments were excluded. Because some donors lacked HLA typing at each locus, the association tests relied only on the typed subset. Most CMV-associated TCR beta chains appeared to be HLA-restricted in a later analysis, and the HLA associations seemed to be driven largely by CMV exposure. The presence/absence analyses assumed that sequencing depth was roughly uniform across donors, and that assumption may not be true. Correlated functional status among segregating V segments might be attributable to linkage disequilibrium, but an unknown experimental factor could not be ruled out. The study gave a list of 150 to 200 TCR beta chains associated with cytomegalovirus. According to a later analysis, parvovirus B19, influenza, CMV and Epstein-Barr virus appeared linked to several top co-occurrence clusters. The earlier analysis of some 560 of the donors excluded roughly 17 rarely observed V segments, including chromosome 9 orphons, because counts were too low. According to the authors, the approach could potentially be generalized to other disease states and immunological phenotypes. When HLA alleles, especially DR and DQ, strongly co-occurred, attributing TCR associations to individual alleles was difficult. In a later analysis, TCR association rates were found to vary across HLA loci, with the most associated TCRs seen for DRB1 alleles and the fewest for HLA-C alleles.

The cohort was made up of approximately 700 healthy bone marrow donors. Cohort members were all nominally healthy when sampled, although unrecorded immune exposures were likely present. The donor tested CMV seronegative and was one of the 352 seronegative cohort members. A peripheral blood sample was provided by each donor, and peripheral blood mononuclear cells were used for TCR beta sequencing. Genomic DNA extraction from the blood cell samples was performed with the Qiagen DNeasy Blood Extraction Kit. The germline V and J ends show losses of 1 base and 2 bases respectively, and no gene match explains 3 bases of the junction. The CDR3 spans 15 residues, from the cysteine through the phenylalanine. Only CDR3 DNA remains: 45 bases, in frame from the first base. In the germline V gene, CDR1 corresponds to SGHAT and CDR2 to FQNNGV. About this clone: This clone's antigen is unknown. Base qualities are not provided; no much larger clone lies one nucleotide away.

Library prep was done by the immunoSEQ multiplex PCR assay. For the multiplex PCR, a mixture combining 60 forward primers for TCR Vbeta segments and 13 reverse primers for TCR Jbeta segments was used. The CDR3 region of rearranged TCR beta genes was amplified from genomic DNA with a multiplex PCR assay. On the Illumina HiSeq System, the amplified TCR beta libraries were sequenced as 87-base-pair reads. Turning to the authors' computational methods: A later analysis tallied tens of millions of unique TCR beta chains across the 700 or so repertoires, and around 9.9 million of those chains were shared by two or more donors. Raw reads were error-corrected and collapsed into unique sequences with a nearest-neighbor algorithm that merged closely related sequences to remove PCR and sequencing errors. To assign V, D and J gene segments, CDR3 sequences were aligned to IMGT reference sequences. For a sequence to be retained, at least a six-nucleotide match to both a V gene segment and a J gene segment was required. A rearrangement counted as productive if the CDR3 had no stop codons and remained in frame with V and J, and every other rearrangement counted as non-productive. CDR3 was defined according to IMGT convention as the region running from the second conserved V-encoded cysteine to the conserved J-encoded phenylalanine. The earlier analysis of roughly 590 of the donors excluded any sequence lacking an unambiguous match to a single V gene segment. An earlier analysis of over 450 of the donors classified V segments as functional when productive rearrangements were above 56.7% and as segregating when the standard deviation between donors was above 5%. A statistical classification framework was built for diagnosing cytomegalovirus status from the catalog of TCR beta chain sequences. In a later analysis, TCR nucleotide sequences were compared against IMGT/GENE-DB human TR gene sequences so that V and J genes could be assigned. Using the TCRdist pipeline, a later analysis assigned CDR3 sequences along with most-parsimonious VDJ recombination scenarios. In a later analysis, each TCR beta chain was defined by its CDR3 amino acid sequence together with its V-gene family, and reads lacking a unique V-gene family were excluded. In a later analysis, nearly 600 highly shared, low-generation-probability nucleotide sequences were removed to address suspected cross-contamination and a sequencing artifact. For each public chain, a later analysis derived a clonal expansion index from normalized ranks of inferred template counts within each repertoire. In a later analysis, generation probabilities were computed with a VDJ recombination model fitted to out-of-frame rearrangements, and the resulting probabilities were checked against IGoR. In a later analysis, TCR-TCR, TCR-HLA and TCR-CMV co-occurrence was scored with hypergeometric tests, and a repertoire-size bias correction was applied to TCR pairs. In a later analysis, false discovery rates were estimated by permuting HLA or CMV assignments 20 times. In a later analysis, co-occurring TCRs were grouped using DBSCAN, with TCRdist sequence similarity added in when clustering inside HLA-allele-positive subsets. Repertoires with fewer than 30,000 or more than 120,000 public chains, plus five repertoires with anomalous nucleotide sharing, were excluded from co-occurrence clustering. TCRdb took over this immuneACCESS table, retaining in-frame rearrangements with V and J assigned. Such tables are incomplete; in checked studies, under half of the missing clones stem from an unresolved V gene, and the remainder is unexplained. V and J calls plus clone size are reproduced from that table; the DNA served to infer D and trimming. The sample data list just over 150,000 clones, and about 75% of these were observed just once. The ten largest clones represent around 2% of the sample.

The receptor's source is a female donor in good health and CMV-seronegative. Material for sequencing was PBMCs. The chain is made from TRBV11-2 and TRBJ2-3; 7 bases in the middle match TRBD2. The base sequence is TGTGCCAGCAGCTTAGTCCTAGCGGTCACAGATACGCAGTATTTT. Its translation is CASSLVLAVTDTQYF.